The clone carrying this TCR beta chain has at least ten counts. The antigen is not known. Molecular barcoded adaptors covering alpha/delta and beta/gamma chains were used on approximately 400 ng RNA. TCRdb recomputed calls from the reads with MiXCR, one row per CDR3 protein. Here the sample spans some 38,000 distinct CDR3 sequences, around an eighth being singletons. Germline lookup yields CDR1 SGHRS and CDR2 YFSETQ. V was shortened by 1 base and J by 1 base, with 15 bases between the two germline ends. This CDR3 region has 16 residues. These data come from a study of read filtering for tumor transcriptome and immune sequencing. About the research overall: Transcriptome libraries were built from DNase-treated RNA.

General study results and limits: IR-seq and RNA-seq agreed better without single-read clonotypes.

This receptor was obtained from a donor at least 40 years old with multiple myeloma. The V gene is TRBV5-1, the J gene TRBJ2-7, with D unresolved. The sample taken for sequencing was a population of CD138-negative cells sorted from bone marrow. Written as DNA, the CDR3 is TGCGCCAGCAGCTTGTCGGGTAGCTCCGTATCCTACGAGCAGTACTTC. Its protein product is CASSLSGSSVSYEQYF.